Shown below are 19 T cell receptor beta chains from a single sample sequenced in a study of response to subunit inactivated influenza vaccine. TCRdb re-called the RT-PCR reads through MiXCR, storing one row per CDR3 protein. The sample consists of roughly 710,000 distinct CDR3 sequences, approximately 15% of them appearing once. The starting material was PBMCs from blood, obtained around two weeks before vaccination. All receptors come from a middle-aged man who received an inactivated influenza vaccine.

V usage is TRBV7-2 and J usage is TRBJ2-3; D gene unclear. Trimming shortened V by 1 base and J by 2 bases, and 7 bases separated the two germline ends. CDR3 length: 14 residues. Germline CDR1 is SGHTA and CDR2 is FQGNSA. The CDR3 sequence is CASSLVSHTDTQYF. Written as DNA, the CDR3 is TGTGCCAGCAGCTTAGTATCCCACACAGATACGCAGTATTTT.

This clonotype was counted only a few times. The chain combines TRBV20-1 with TRBJ1-2, with D perhaps TRBD1 (6 bases). The germline V and J ends were trimmed by 0 bases and 2 bases, with 13 bases remaining between them. The V gene's germline CDR1 is DFQATT and CDR2 SNEGSKA (reference sequence). The CDR3 sequence is 15 residues long. For the CDR3, the DNA is TGCAGTGCTAGAGACGGCCTTAGGGGGAACTATGGCTACACCTTC. It is translated as CSARDGLRGNYGYTF.

The sample holds a few counts of this clonotype. The chain combines TRBV18 with TRBJ2-2; 8 bases match TRBD2. CDR1 is KGHSH, CDR2 LQKENI, per germline. The V segment lost 5 bases and the J segment 4 bases; nucleotides outside the gene matches: 12. CDR3 size: 17 residues. The CDR3 DNA reads as TGTGCCAGCTCAATTACTAGCGGACCCTTAGGCACCGGGGAGCTGTTTTTT. It codes for CASSITSGPLGTGELFF.

The sample holds many counts of this clonotype. The chain is built from TRBV4-3 and TRBJ1-2, with 9 bases aligning to TRBD1. V lost 6 bases, J lost 4 bases, and 9 bases stayed unmatched. The CDR3 consists of 15 residues. Germline V lookup: CDR1 LGHNA, CDR2 YSLEER. The CDR3 nucleotides are TGCGCCAGCAGTCTCGACAGGGGGGATATCTATGGCTACACCTTC. This sequence encodes CASSLDRGDIYGYTF.

This chain connects TRBV7-9 to TRBJ2-3; D ambiguous. Germline CDR1 reads SEHNR; CDR2 reads FQNEAQ (reference sequence). The V gene lost 1 base and the J gene lost 3 bases, with 8 bases spanning the gap. The CDR3 is made up of 14 amino acids. The CDR3 DNA reads TGTGCCAGCAGCTTAGGACACGCTACAGATACGCAGTATTTT. It yields the protein CASSLGHATDTQYF.

This clonotype was found a few times. This sequence joins TRBV9 and TRBJ2-1; possible D gene TRBD2, 6 bases. The germline CDR1 and CDR2 sequences are SGDLS and YYNGEE. This CDR3 comprises 14 residues. V lost 4 bases and J lost 8, with 16 bases in between. The CDR3 bases are TGTGCCAGCAGCTGGAGGGGCGGCGCAGATGAGCAGTTCTTC. Translating gives CASSWRGGADEQFF.

The table lists this clonotype with a few counts. The rearrangement joins TRBV20-1 to TRBJ2-3, with D tentatively TRBD1 (5 bases). The germline V and J ends were trimmed by 0 bases and 1 base, with 8 bases remaining between them. Germline assignment: CDR1 DFQATT and CDR2 SNEGSKA (reference sequence). The CDR3 sequence is 14 residues long. The CDR3 region has the DNA TGCAGTGCTAGAGAGATAGGGGGCACAGATACGCAGTATTTT. Protein sequence: CSAREIGGTDTQYF.

The sample holds a few counts of this clonotype. The chain uses TRBV12-3 or TRBV12-4 and TRBJ2-1, with D tentatively TRBD2 (6 bases). This CDR3 is 13 amino acids long. The ends were cut back, 5 bases at V and 7 bases at J, with 12 bases in the middle. DNA of the CDR3: TGTGCCAGCAGTCCTGGGAGGTCAAATGAGCAGTTCTTC. Translated: CASSPGRSNEQFF.

This clonotype was detected many times. V usage is TRBV6-5 and J usage is TRBJ1-1; 8 bases match TRBD1. The V gene's germline CDR1 is MNHEY and CDR2 SVGAGI. The CDR3 length is 15 residues. V dropped 2 bases and J dropped 1; count of bases not matched to a gene: 3. The CDR3 DNA sequence: TGTGCCAGCAGTTACCCCGACAGGGGGAACACTGAAGCTTTCTTT. This sequence encodes CASSYPDRGNTEAFF.

The chain combines TRBV5-1 with TRBJ2-5, with D hard to call. Per the germline V gene, CDR1 is SGHRS and CDR2 is YFSETQ. The CDR3 length is 15 residues. Trimming shortened V by 0 bases and J by 5 bases, and 14 bases separated the two germline ends. The CDR3 sequence is CASSLEDRRSETQYF. The DNA of the CDR3 is TGCGCCAGCAGCTTGGAGGACCGTCGATCGGAGACCCAGTACTTC.

Only a few counts were recorded for this clonotype. The rearrangement links TRBV7-9 to TRBJ2-3; D gene uncertain. Germline V lookup: CDR1 SEHNR, CDR2 FQNEAQ (reference sequence). Trimming left V 11 bases short and J 0 bases short, with 9 bases between. This CDR3 is built from 12 residues. The CDR3 sequence: CALRASTDTQYF. CDR3 DNA: TGTGCCTTACGAGCGAGCACAGATACGCAGTATTTT.

This clonotype was observed a handful of times. V is TRBV28 and J is TRBJ2-1; TRBD2 matches at 8 bases. Trimming cost V 0 bases and J 4 bases; bases outside gene matches: 8. CDR3 length: 17 residues. Germline V lookup: CDR1 MDHEN, CDR2 SYDVKM. Written as DNA, the CDR3 is TGTGCCAGCAGTTTATGGGGAGGACTAGCTGATTACAATGAGCAGTTCTTC. Translation gives CASSLWGGLADYNEQFF.

CDR3 nucleotides: TGCAGTGCGGCGACACGAAGGGAGACCCAGTACTTC. This gives the protein CSAATRRETQYF. V usage is TRBV20-1 and J usage is TRBJ2-5; D ambiguous. Germline CDR1 reads DFQATT; CDR2 reads SNEGSKA (reference sequence). Trimming removed 6 bases from V and 5 bases from J, with 13 bases in between. This CDR3 spans 12 amino acids.

Only a few counts were recorded for this clonotype. The chain combines TRBV28 with TRBJ1-1; tentatively, D is TRBD1 (5 bases). The CDR3 contains 13 residues. Trimming removed 4 bases from V and 8 bases from J, with 14 bases in between. CDR1 and CDR2 (germline): MDHEN, SYDVKM. The CDR3 is CASSWDGRGEAFF. The CDR3 coding sequence is TGTGCCAGCAGTTGGGACGGGAGGGGAGAAGCTTTCTTT.

The chain has TRBV28 and TRBJ2-3; 10 nucleotides match TRBD2. The junction had 8 bases not matched to a gene; V was cut back by 5 bases and J by 3 bases. CDR1 is MDHEN and CDR2 is SYDVKM in the germline V gene. The CDR3 is 16 residues long. The DNA for the CDR3 is TGTGCCAGCAGTCCCCCAGCGGGAGGGCGAACAGATACGCAGTATTTT. Translation: CASSPPAGGRTDTQYF.

This clonotype turned up a few times. The V call is TRBV12-3 or TRBV12-4, the J call TRBJ1-5, with 7 bases matching TRBD1. The CDR3 contains 15 residues. The J segment lost 4 bases and the V segment lost 6 bases, leaving 9 bases of the junction unmatched. CDR3 coding DNA: TGTGCCAGCAGACCCGACAGGGCCAATAATCAGCCCCAGCATTTT. Residues: CASRPDRANNQPQHF.

This clonotype was counted at least ten times. V usage is TRBV7-2 and J usage is TRBJ2-7; 7 nucleotides line up with TRBD1. The ends lost 1 base at V and 2 bases at J; junction bases unmatched: 2. The germline V gene encodes CDR1 SGHTA and CDR2 FQGNSA. The CDR3 has 14 amino acids. CDR3 in amino acids: CASSLEDRAYEQYF. CDR3 DNA sequence: TGTGCCAGCAGCTTAGAAGACAGGGCCTACGAGCAGTACTTC.

The chain couples TRBV24-1 to TRBJ1-1; D gene ambiguous. Between the trimmed V and J ends, which lost 3 bases and 2 bases, there was a span of 9 bases. The germline V gene has CDR1 KGHDR and CDR2 SFDVKD. There are 14 residues in the CDR3. In nucleotides, the CDR3 is TGTGCCACCAGTGATCCAGGACTTAACACTGAAGCTTTCTTT. This translates into CATSDPGLNTEAFF.

The J gene is TRBJ1-6, the V gene TRBV10-3, with TRBD1 identical over 10 bases. The CDR3 runs to 14 residues. The germline V gene encodes CDR1 ENHRY and CDR2 SYGVKD. J gave up 8 bases and V 11 bases, and 9 bases lay outside the gene matches. For the CDR3, the DNA is TGTGCCGGGGCCTCAGGACAGGGGGATTCACCCCTCCACTTT. As protein: CAGASGQGDSPLHF.